The clone carrying this T cell receptor beta chain appeared many times. Its antigen is unknown. The CDR3 sequence is 13 residues long. V was pared by 3 bases and J by 7 bases, with 7 bases between. CDR1 LNHDA and CDR2 SQIVND come from the germline V gene (reference sequence). These data belong to a study of neurological immune-mediated disorders. Unsorted libraries were generated from 2 million PBMCs held at -80 degrees C. Overall study results and limits: One related-CDR3 cluster, identified by phylogenetic grouping, held the repertoires of 18 of 34 multiple sclerosis patients and was a possible signature.

TCRdb reprocessed the 5' RACE reads via MiXCR and lists one record per CDR3 protein. The sample contains some 60,000 distinct CDR3 sequences, under 3% of which appear only once. The chain recombines TRBV19 with TRBJ1-6; D perhaps matches TRBD1 (5 bases). Input material: PBMCs. The TCR originated in a man in his fifties or sixties with multiple sclerosis. The CDR3 is CASSMGLNSPLHF. The CDR3 DNA is TGTGCCAGTAGTATGGGACTCAATTCACCCCTCCACTTT.